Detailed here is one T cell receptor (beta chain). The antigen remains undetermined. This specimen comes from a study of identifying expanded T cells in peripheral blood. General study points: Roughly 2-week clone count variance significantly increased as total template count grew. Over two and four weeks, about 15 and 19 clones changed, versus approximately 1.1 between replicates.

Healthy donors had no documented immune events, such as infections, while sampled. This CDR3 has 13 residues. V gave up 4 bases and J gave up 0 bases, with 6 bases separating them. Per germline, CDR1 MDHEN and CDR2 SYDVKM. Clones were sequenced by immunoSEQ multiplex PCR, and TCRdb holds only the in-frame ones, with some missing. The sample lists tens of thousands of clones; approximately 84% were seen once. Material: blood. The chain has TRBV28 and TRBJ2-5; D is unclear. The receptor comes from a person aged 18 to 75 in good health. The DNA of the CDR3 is TGTGCCAGCAGTTCCCAGTACCAAGAGACCCAGTACTTC. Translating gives CASSSQYQETQYF.